This T cell receptor (beta chain) was profiled in a study of PD-1 blockade in classical Hodgkin lymphoma. Across the whole study: Patients received nivolumab 3 mg/kg intravenously every 2 weeks. The study's findings and limits: Significantly greater TCR diversity emerged by C4D1 in CD4+ cells but not CD8+ cells. Newly diagnosed patients and complete responders had comparable diversity at baseline.

Each of the patients experienced relapse following autologous stem cell transplantation, and their brentuximab vedotin exposure differed. The authors purified CD4+ T cells from thawed PBMCs by magnetic negative selection. Some clones are missing from TCRdb's copy, which holds only in-frame ones; the method was immunoSEQ multiplex PCR. Among about 7,600 clones listed, approximately 80% were seen once. About this clone: The antigen is not known.

The CDR3 totals 15 residues. CDR1 is LGHNA, CDR2 YNFKEQ, per germline. V shed 6 bases and J 6 bases; nucleotides not matched to a gene: 8. The clonotype comes from a human donor with classical Hodgkin lymphoma. The sequencing here drew on CD4+ T cells from blood, taken at baseline. V gene TRBV4-2 combines with J gene TRBJ2-1; 10 positions match TRBD2. This chain's CDR3 is CASSPGTSAGNEQFF. The CDR3 DNA is TGTGCCAGCAGTCCCGGGACTAGCGCCGGCAATGAGCAGTTCTTC.